This TCR beta chain was profiled in a study of beta chain features in type 1 diabetes (dated by TCRdb to 2017 to 2018). Describing the broader study: No differences in mean age, gender distribution, total cell number or subset yield were found between patients and healthy donors. The study compared TCRB repertoires of sorted circulating CD4+ T cell subsets between recently diagnosed type 1 diabetes patients and matched healthy donors. A total of some 100,000,000 sorted cells were examined across all samples, and a strong correlation was observed between cell number per subset and RNA yield. Regulatory and stem cell-like memory subsets were isolated from only 8 patients and about eight healthy donors, whereas naive and central memory subsets came from all 28 donors. The study at large found these results: Only small numbers of individuals were included in the HLA sub-analyses, which left unresolved whether HLA type had any influence on TCRB rearrangement. The naive, central memory and regulatory TCRB repertoires appeared to resemble one another more closely among patients than among healthy donors. Patients with type 1 diabetes made fewer insertions and deleted more nucleotides at VDJ recombination sites, implying thymic rearrangement abnormalities. A moderate but significant shortening of TCRB CDR3 length was observed in type 1 diabetes patients in all four CD4+ subsets. Shorter templates might have been favored by PCR, but patient and control samples were amplified and corrected together, so both groups would have been affected equally by any skew. Because cDNA was sequenced instead of genomic DNA, highly expressing activated cells could be over-represented, though the groups showed no difference in activation or CD3 levels.

All of the isolated RNA was reverse transcribed with the High Capacity cDNA Reverse Transcription Kit, so expressed TCRB transcripts were sequenced. Deep immunoSEQ sequencing was performed on naive, central memory and regulatory T cell samples, with an average of about 3.6 million total reads per sample. Sorted cells were lysed in RLT buffer, and RNA was extracted using DNase-treated RNeasy Micro or Mini kits according to cell number. To prevent cross-contamination, each cell subset was processed individually, whereas patient and healthy donor samples were processed jointly. The immunoSEQ multiplex PCR was used to amplify TCRB sequences from cDNA, yielding 87-bp fragments that span the CDR3 region. The amplicons were sequenced using the Illumina HiSeq platform. On the study's bioinformatics: PCR bias was corrected computationally using synthetic template baselines, and reads within Hamming distance 2 were collapsed, with unmergeable singletons discarded. Reads were aligned against IMGT so that V, D and J genes, CDR3 length and insertions or deletions at six rearrangement sites could be assigned. Clonotype counts were normalized to sorted cell number within each subset before computing true diversity and Gini coefficients with the tcR R package. Repertoire sharing was quantified using the overlap coefficient calculated on TCRB nucleotide sequences. TCRdb took over this immuneACCESS table, retaining in-frame rearrangements with V and J assigned. Such tables are incomplete; in checked studies, under half of the missing clones stem from an unresolved V gene, and the remainder is unexplained. From that table come the V and J calls and clone size; the DNA was used to work out D and trimming. This sample holds some 150,000 clones; 11% were observed only once. Roughly 2% of the sample goes to the ten largest clones.

At least ten counts were recorded for this clone. What this receptor recognizes is not known. Nothing much larger sits one base from this clone, and base qualities are not available. A single peripheral blood draw of approximately 0.11 L on average was collected from each donor into heparinised tubes. Naive, central memory, regulatory and stem cell-like memory CD4+ T cells were sorted on a BD FACSAria II using a panel including CD45RO, CCR7, CD25, CD127, CD95 and CD27. Purity was above 95% for every sorted population. PBMCs were isolated right away by Lymphoprep density gradient centrifugation and were stained directly, without culture. To minimize batch effects, samples were stained and sorted in pairs, one healthy donor with one patient per experiment. Counted from cysteine to phenylalanine, this CDR3 has 13 amino acids. Solely the CDR3 DNA is kept, with 39 bases framed from the first base. Reading the germline V gene (reference sequence) gives CDR1 GTSNPN and CDR2 SVGIG. V loses 2 bases of germline sequence and J loses 7 bases, and the interval between the two ends is 12 bases.

This receptor chain uses TRBV30 and TRBJ1-3, and possibly TRBD1, on 5 matching bases. Input material: central memory CD4+ T cells from blood. The clonotype originates from a man younger than 30 in good health. The base sequence is TGTGCCTGGAGTCAGGGTTTAAGGAACACCATATATTTT. It encodes CAWSQGLRNTIYF.